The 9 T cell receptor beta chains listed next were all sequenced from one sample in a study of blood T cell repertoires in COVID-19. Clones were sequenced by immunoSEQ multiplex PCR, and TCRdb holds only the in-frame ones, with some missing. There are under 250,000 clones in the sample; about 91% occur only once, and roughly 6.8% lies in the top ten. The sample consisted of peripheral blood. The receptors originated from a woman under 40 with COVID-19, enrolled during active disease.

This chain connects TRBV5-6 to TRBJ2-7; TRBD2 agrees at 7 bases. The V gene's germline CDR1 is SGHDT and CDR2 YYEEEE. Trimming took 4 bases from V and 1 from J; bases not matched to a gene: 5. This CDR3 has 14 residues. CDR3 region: CASSLQRGSYEQYV. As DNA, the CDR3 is TGTGCCAGCAGCCTTCAGCGGGGTTCCTACGAGCAGTACGTC.

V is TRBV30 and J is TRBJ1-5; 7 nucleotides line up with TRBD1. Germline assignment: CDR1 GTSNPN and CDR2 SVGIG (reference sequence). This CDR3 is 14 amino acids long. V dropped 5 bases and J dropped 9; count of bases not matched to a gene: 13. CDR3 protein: CAWGDRAGARPQHF. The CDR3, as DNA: TGTGCCTGGGGAGACAGGGCCGGGGCTCGGCCCCAGCATTTT.

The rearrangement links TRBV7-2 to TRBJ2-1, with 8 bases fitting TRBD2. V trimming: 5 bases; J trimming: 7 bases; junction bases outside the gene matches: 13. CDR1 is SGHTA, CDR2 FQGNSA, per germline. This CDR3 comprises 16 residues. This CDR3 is CASSGDGTRGRNEQFF. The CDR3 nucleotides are TGTGCCAGCAGCGGGGATGGGACTAGGGGTAGGAATGAGCAGTTCTTC.

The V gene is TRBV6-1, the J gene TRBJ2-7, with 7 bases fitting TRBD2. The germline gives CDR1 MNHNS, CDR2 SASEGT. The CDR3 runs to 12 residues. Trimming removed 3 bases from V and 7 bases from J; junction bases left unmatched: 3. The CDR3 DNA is TGTGCCAGCAGTGAGGGGACTACTGAGCAGTACGTC. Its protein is CASSEGTTEQYV.

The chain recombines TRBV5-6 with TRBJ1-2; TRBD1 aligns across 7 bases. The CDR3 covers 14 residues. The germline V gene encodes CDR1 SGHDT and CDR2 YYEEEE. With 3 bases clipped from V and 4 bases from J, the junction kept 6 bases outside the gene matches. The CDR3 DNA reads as TGTGCCAGCAGCTCGGACAGGAACCTCTATGGCTACACCTTC. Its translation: CASSSDRNLYGYTF.

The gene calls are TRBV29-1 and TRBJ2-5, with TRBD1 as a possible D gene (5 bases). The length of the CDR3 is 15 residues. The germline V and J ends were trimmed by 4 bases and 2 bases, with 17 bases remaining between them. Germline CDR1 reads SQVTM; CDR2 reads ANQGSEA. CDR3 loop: CSVVRQGGPQETQYF. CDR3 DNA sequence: TGCAGCGTTGTCCGCCAGGGTGGGCCTCAAGAGACCCAGTACTTC. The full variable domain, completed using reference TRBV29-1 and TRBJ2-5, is SAVISQKPSRDICQRGTSLTIQCQVDSQVTMMFWYRQQPGQSLTLIATANQGSEATYESGFVIDKFPISRPNLTFSTLTVSNMSPEDSSIYLCSVVRQGGPQETQYFGPGTRLLVL.

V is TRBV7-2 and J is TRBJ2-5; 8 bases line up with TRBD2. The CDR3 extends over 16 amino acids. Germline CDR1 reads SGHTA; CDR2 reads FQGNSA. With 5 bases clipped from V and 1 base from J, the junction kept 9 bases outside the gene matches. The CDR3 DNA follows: TGTGCCAGCAGCCTTGGGCGGGCGGGGGGCCAAGAGACCCAGTACTTC. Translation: CASSLGRAGGQETQYF.

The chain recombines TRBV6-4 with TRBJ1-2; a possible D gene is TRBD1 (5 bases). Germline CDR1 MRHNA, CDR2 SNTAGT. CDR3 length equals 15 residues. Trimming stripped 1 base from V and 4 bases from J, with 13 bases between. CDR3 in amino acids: CASSDFDGGGYGYTF. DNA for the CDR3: TGTGCCAGCAGTGACTTCGACGGGGGGGGCTATGGCTACACCTTC.

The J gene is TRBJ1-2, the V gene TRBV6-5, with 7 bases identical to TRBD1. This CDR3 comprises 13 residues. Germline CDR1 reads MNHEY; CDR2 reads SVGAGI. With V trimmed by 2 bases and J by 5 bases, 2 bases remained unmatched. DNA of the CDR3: TGTGCCAGCAGTTACCCCAGGGGGTATGGCTACACCTTC. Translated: CASSYPRGYGYTF.